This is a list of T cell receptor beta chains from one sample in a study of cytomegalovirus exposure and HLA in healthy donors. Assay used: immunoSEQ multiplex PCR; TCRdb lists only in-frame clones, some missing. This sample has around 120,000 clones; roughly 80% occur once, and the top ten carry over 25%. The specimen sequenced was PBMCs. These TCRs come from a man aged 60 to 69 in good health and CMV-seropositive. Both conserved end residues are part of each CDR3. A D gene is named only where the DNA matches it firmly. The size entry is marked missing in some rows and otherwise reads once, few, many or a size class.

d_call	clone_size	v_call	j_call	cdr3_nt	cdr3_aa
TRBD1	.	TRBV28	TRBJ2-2	TGTGCCAGCCGTAACAGGGGAACCGGGGAGCTGTTTTTT	CASRNRGTGELFF
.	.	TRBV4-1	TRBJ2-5	TGCGCCAGCAGCCAAGAGGACAACCAGGGGGGGACCCAGTACTTC	CASSQEDNQGGTQYF
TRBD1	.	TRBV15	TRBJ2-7	TGTGCCACCAGCCGGGACAGGAGCTACGAGCAGTACTTC	CATSRDRSYEQYF
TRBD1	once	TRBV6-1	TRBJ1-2	TGTGCCAGCAGCACCGAACAGGGGAGTGCGGAAGGCTACACCTTC	CASSTEQGSAEGYTF
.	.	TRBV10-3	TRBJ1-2	TGTGCCATCAGTGAGTCGGATGGAGGAATGGGCTACACCTTC	CAISESDGGMGYTF
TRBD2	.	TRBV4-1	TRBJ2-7	TGCGCCAGCAGCCAAGAACTAGCGGGGGAATACTACGAGCAGTACTTC	CASSQELAGEYYEQYF
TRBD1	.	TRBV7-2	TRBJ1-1	TGTGCCAGCAGCTGGGCCCGGGACAGGGGAAGGACTGAAGCTTTCTTT	CASSWARDRGRTEAFF
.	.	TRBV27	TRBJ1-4	TGTGCCGACAAGGGCCAGGGGTTTGCAACTAATGAAAAACTGTTTTTT	CADKGQGFATNEKLFF
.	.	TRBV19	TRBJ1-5	TGTGCCAGTAGTATTGCACAAGCGAATCAGCCCCAGCATTTT	CASSIAQANQPQHF
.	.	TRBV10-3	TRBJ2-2	TGTGCCATCAGTGCCTCCCTACAGGGTGTCGGGGAGCTGTTTTTT	CAISASLQGVGELFF
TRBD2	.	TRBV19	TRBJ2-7	TGTGCCAGTAGACTTCGTGCGGGAGACTACTACGAGCAGTACTTC	CASRLRAGDYYEQYF
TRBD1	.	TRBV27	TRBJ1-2	TGTGCCAGCAGATTACAGGACAGGGAAGGGCCTGGTGGCTACACCTTC	CASRLQDREGPGGYTF
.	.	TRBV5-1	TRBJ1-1	TGCGCCAGCAGACAGGACATGAACACTGAAGCTTTCTTT	CASRQDMNTEAFF
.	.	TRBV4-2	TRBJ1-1	TGTGCCAGCAGCCAAGATTTCGGAGGACGAACTGAAGCTTTCTTT	CASSQDFGGRTEAFF
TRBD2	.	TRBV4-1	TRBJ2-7	TGCGCCAGCAGCCAGTTGGGAGGGGCCTCCTACGAGCAGTACTTC	CASSQLGGASYEQYF
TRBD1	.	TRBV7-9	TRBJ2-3	TGTTCCAGCAGCCCCGGGACAGGGGAAGGGGCAGATACGCAGTATTTT	CSSSPGTGEGADTQYF
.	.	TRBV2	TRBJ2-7	TGTGCCAGCAGTAGAGTTTCTAGCGTCGACTACGAGCAGTACTTC	CASSRVSSVDYEQYF
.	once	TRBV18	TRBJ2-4	TGTGCCAGCTCACCCCAACTAGGGGAGGGGGACATTCAGTACTTC	CASSPQLGEGDIQYF
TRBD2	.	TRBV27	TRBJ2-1	TGTGCCAGCACCCCGGACCCGGGGGGAGTGTGGCAGTTCTTC	CASTPDPGGVWQFF
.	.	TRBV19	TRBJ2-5	TGTGCCAGTAGTATAGAAGGTGAAGGGGTTGAGACCCAGTACTTC	CASSIEGEGVETQYF
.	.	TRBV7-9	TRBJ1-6	TGTGCCAGCAGCTTAGGGGGGCCTAATTCACCCCTCCACTTT	CASSLGGPNSPLHF
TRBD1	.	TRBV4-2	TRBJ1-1	TGTGCCAGCAGCCGAGTAGGACAGGGGGGCACTGAAGCTTTCTTT	CASSRVGQGGTEAFF
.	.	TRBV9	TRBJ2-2	TGTGCCAGCAGCGTAGTGGGCAGGCCGAACACCGGGGAGCTGTTTTTT	CASSVVGRPNTGELFF
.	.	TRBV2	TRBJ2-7	TGTGCCAGCAGTGACGGGACAAACTACGAGCAGTACTTC	CASSDGTNYEQYF
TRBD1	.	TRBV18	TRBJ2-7	TGTGCCAGCTCACCATTTGGAGGGACAGGGGGCTACGAGCAGTACTTC	CASSPFGGTGGYEQYF
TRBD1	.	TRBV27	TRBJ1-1	TGTGCCAGCAGTTTTTTGGGACAGGGGGCGGGCGGGGGCCCTGAAGCTTTCTTT	CASSFLGQGAGGGPEAFF
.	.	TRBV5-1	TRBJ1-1	TGCGCCAGCAGCTTGGGCGTACTGAACACTGAAGCTTTCTTT	CASSLGVLNTEAFF
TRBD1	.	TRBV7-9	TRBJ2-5	TGTGCCAGCAGCACGGACAGGGGTGCAGAGACCCAGTACTTC	CASSTDRGAETQYF
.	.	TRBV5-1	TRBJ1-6	TGCGCCAGCAGCTTGGCCCCAGGGTCACCCCTCCACTTT	CASSLAPGSPLHF
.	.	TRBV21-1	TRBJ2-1	TGTGCCAGCAGCAAAGTGATCGGGCCTAGCGGGAGAGGGAATGAGCAGTTCTTC	CASSKVIGPSGRGNEQFF
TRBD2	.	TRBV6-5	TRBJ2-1	TGTGCCAGCAGCGGCCCGCGGGGGAGCAATGAGCAGTTCTTC	CASSGPRGSNEQFF
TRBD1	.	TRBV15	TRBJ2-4	TGTGCCACCAGCAGGGAGCGTCCCGGGACAGGGGGGCTAGCCAAAAACATTCAGTACTTC	CATSRERPGTGGLAKNIQYF
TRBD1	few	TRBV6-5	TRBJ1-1	TGTGCCAGCAGTGTCGACAGGGGAGGCACTGAAGCTTTCTTT	CASSVDRGGTEAFF
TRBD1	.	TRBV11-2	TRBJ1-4	TGTGCCAGCAGCCCCGAGGCCGGGACAGGGAGTGAAAAACTGTTTTTT	CASSPEAGTGSEKLFF
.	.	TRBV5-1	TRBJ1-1	TGCGCCAGCAGCGCGGGTCAAGTTGGTAGTGAAGCTTTCTTT	CASSAGQVGSEAFF
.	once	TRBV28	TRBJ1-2	TGTGCCAGCACCGACCCGGGTCGGGGCTACACCTTC	CASTDPGRGYTF
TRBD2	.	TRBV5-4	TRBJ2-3	TGTGCCGGGTCTAGCGGAAGCACAGATACGCAGTATTTT	CAGSSGSTDTQYF
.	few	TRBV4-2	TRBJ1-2	TGTGCCAGCAGCCAAGAGGGGGGGGGAGGCTACACCTTC	CASSQEGGGGYTF
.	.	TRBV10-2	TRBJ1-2	TGCGCCAGCAGATCACAGGAGACCTATGGCTACACCTTC	CASRSQETYGYTF
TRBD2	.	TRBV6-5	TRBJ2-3	TGTGCCAGCAGCCAACGGGGGGGAGATACGCAGTATTTT	CASSQRGGDTQYF
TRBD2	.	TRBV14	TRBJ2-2	TGTGCCAGCAGCCAAGATGGCGGGGGGCGGCGGTTCGGGGAGCTGTTTTTT	CASSQDGGGRRFGELFF